Sequencing of this TCR beta chain was carried out in a study of blood T cell repertoires in COVID-19. TCRdb's copy holds only in-frame clones and misses some; the assay was immunoSEQ multiplex PCR. The sample has 120,000 to 150,000 clones; more than 75% are singletons. Germline V gives CDR1 MNHNS, CDR2 SASEGT. V lost 3 bases and J lost 4; bases outside the gene matches: 8. The CDR3 extends over 15 amino acids. The receptor's source is a man in his fifties or sixties with active or convalescent COVID-19. The sequenced sample consisted of peripheral blood. The chain has TRBV6-1 and TRBJ1-2; TRBD1 matches at 7 bases. The CDR3 loop reads CASSESQGIGYGYTF. CDR3 DNA: TGTGCCAGCAGTGAGTCACAGGGGATAGGCTATGGCTACACCTTC.